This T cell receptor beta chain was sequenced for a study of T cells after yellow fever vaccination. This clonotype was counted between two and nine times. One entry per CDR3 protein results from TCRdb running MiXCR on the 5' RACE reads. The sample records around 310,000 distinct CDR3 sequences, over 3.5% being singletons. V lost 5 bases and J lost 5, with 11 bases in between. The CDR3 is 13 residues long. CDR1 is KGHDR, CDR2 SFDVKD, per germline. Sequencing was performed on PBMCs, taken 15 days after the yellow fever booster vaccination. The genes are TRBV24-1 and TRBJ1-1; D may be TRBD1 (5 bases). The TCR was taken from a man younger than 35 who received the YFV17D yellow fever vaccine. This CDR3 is CATSGRVGTEAFF. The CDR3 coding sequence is TGTGCCACCAGTGGCAGGGTGGGGACTGAAGCTTTCTTT.